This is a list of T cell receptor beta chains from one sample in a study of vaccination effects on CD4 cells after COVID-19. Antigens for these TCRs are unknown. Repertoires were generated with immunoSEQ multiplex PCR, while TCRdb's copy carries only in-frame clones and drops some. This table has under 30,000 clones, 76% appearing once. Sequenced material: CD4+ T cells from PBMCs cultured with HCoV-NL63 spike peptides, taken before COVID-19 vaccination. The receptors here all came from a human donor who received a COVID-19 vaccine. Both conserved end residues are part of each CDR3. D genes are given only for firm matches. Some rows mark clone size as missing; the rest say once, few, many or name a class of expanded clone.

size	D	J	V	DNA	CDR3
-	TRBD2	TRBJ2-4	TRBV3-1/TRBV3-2	TGTGCCAGCAGAAACAGCGGGGGGGTGGAAAACATTCAGTACTTC	CASRNSGGVENIQYF
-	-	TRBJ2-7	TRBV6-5	TGTGCCAGCGGGGAGACCCGCAGCGAGCAGTACTTC	CASGETRSEQYF
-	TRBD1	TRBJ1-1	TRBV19	TGTGCCAGTAGTACCGAGACAGGGGTTCGTACTGAAGCTTTCTTT	CASSTETGVRTEAFF
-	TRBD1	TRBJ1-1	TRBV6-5	TGTGCCAGCAGGTTTACAGGGGGCGGTGAAGCTTTCTTT	CASRFTGGGEAFF
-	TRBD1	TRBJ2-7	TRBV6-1	TGTGCCAGCAGTGGGGTTACCGGGACAGGTAAAAACGAGCAGTACTTC	CASSGVTGTGKNEQYF
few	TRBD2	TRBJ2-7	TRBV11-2	TGTGCCAGCAGCTTAAGTAGCGGGGGAATCAACGAGCAGTACTTC	CASSLSSGGINEQYF
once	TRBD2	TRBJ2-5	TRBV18	TGTGCCAGCTCACGTCGGAGCGGGAACCAAGAGACCCAGTACTTC	CASSRRSGNQETQYF
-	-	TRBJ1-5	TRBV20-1	TGCAGTGCTCGTGAAAGCAATCAGCCCCAGCATTTT	CSARESNQPQHF
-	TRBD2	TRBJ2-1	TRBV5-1	TGCGCCAGCAGCTTGACGACTAGCGGGAGGGCAAGTGAGCAGTTCTTC	CASSLTTSGRASEQFF
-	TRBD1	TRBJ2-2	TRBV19	TGTGCCAGTAGTAGGGGGACAGGGGGAGTCACCGGGGAGCTGTTTTTT	CASSRGTGGVTGELFF
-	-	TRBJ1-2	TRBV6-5	TGTGCCAGCAGTTACAGCACGGACGGCTATTATGGCTACACCTTC	CASSYSTDGYYGYTF
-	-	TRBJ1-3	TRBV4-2	TGTGCCAGCAGCCAAGATCTGCCGAAGGCTGGAAACACCATATATTTT	CASSQDLPKAGNTIYF
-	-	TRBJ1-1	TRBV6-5	TGTGCCAGCAGTTGGGGCGGCGGCGTCGAGAACACTGAAGCTTTCTTT	CASSWGGGVENTEAFF
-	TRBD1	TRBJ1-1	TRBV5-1	TGCGCCAGCAGCGGGGGACAGAAGAACACTGAAGCTTTCTTT	CASSGGQKNTEAFF
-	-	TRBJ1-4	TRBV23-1	TGCGCCAGCAGTCAATATCCGACCGGGGCTTTTTTGGAAAAACTGTTTTTT	CASSQYPTGAFLEKLFF
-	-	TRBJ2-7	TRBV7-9	TGTGCCGGAGGGGGTAGGAAGGACTACGAGCAGTACTTC	CAGGGRKDYEQYF
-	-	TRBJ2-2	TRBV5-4	TGTGCCAGCAGCACCGGGGGCGGGAGAGAAACCGGGGAGCTGTTTTTT	CASSTGGGRETGELFF
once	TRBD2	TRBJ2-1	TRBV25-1	TGTGCCAGCAGTGCGACTAGCGGGGGTTCGAGCTCCTACAATGAGCAGTTCTTC	CASSATSGGSSSYNEQFF
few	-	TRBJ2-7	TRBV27	TGTGCCAGCACATCAGGGTTGGGGCAAAAACGCGAGCAGTACTTC	CASTSGLGQKREQYF
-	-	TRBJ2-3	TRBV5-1	TGCGCCAGCAGCCCGGGGCCGGGACTGCAGTATTTT	CASSPGPGLQYF
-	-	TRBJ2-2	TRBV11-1	TGTGCCAGCAGCCTCACGAGAGGCGGGGTCCCCGGGGAGCTGTTTTTT	CASSLTRGGVPGELFF
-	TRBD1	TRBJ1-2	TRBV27	TGTGCCAGCAGTTTGTCGGGACAGCTATTTGGCTACACCTTC	CASSLSGQLFGYTF
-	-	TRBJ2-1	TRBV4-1	TGCGCCAGCAGCCAATCCCCGAGGGGGTTCTTC	CASSQSPRGFF
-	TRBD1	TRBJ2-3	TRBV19	TGTGCCAGTAGTACCCTTCCGGGACAGGGGAGGGCAGATACGCAGTATTTT	CASSTLPGQGRADTQYF
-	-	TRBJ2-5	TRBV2	TGTGCCAGCAGGCACAGGGAGATTAGCGGCCAAGAGACCCAGTACTTC	CASRHREISGQETQYF
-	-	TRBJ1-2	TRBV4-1	TGCGCCAGCAGCCAGCCCCCCGGGGGCGATGATGGCTACACCTTC	CASSQPPGGDDGYTF
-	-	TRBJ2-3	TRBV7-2	TGTGCCAGCAGCTTAGTTGGCGGGGTCGATACGCAGTATTTT	CASSLVGGVDTQYF
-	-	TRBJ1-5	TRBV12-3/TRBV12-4	TGTGCCAGCAGGATCAATAGCAATCAGCCCCAGCATTTT	CASRINSNQPQHF
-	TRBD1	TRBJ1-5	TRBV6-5	TGTGCCAGCAGTTCCTACAGGGGAACAGATCAGCCCCAGCATTTT	CASSSYRGTDQPQHF
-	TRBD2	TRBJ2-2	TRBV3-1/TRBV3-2	TGTGCCAGCAGCCAACTCTTTAGCGGGAGGAACTCGGGTGGGGAGCTGTTTTTT	CASSQLFSGRNSGGELFF
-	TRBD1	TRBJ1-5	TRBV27	TGTGCCAGCCGCCTTGCCTTCAGGGGGCCCCTCAATCAGCCCCAGCATTTT	CASRLAFRGPLNQPQHF
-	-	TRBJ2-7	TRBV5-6	TGTGCCAGCAGCTTGGACAGGGCTTACGAGCAGTACTTC	CASSLDRAYEQYF
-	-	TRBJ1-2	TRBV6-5	TGTGCCAGTGTAGCAGTGCTGTCGCAGTATGGCTACACCTTC	CASVAVLSQYGYTF
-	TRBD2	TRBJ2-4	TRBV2	TGTGCCAGCAGTGACGGGTGGACTAGCGCAGCCAAAAACATTCAGTACTTC	CASSDGWTSAAKNIQYF
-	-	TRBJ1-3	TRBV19	TGTGCCAGTAGTATACCAGACGGTACCATATATTTT	CASSIPDGTIYF
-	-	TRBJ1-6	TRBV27	TGTGCCAGCAGTGAGGGGTTTTATAATTCACCCCTCCACTTT	CASSEGFYNSPLHF
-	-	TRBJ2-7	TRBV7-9	TGTGCCAGCAGCTTGGCAGGGGAATACGAGCAGTACTTC	CASSLAGEYEQYF